The 3 T cell receptor beta chains in this list originate from one sample, sequenced in a study of T-cell reconstitution after alpha-beta-depleted transplantation in children. A library of TCRbeta sequences, prepared with unique molecular identifiers, was generated. TCRdb redid the calling of the PCR reads with MiXCR, one entry per CDR3 protein. This sample has hundreds of thousands of distinct CDR3 sequences, with more than 9% found just once. This material consisted of peripheral blood, taken 180 days after TCRalphabeta/CD19-depleted stem cell transplant. The receptor source for this set is a male patient aged 2 to 10 who had a stem cell transplant for chronic granulomatous disease, so the T cells may come from the graft donor.

This clonotype was recorded many times. The chain recombines TRBV12-3 or TRBV12-4 with TRBJ2-7, with 8 bases fitting TRBD2. The CDR3 sequence is 14 residues long. J lost 4 bases, V lost 6 bases, and 8 bases had no gene match. The CDR3 nucleotides read TGTGCCAGCAGGCCCCGGGGGGGCGTGTACGAGCAGTACTTC. Protein product: CASRPRGGVYEQYF.

This clonotype was found many times. This rearrangement joins TRBV4-1 to TRBJ2-5; D call uncertain. Germline-derived CDR1 and CDR2 are MGHRA and YSYEKL. The CDR3 runs to 13 residues. V lost 0 bases and J 5 bases, leaving 7 bases between the germline ends. The CDR3 reads CASSQDWGETQYF. The CDR3 DNA is TGCGCCAGCAGCCAAGATTGGGGTGAGACCCAGTACTTC.

This clonotype appeared many times. The V call is TRBV7-9, the J call TRBJ2-2; D call uncertain. Germline lookup yields CDR1 SEHNR and CDR2 FQNEAQ (reference sequence). CDR3 size: 13 residues. Trimming removed 5 bases from V and 4 bases from J, with 8 bases in between. The CDR3: CASSRDSTGELFF. As DNA, the CDR3 is TGTGCCAGCAGCCGTGATTCCACCGGGGAGCTGTTTTTT.